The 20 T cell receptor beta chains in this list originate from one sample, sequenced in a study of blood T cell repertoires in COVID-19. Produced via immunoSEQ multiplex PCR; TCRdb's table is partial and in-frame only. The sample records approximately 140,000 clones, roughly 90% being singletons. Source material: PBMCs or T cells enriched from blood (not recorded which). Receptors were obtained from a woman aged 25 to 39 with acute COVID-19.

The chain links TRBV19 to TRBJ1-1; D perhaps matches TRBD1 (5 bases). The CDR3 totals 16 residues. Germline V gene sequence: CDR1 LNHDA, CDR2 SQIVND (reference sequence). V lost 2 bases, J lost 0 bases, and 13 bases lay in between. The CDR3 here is CASSIYDRRMNTEAFF. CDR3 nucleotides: TGTGCCAGTAGTATATATGACAGAAGAATGAACACTGAAGCTTTCTTT.

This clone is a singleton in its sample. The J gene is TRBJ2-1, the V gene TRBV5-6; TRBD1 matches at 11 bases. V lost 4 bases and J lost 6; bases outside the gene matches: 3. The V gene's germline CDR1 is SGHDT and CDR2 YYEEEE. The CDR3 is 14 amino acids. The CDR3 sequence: CASSAGTGGNEQFF. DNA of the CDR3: TGTGCCAGCAGCGCCGGGACAGGGGGCAATGAGCAGTTCTTC.

This chain's CDR3 is CASTSTGMVPGANVLTF. CDR3 nucleotide sequence: TGTGCCAGCACCTCGACAGGGATGGTACCTGGGGCCAACGTCCTGACTTTC. The V and J genes are TRBV28 and TRBJ2-6, with 7 bases matching TRBD1. CDR3 length: 17 residues. V shed 7 bases and J 2 bases; nucleotides not matched to a gene: 11. Germline CDR1 and CDR2: MDHEN and SYDVKM.

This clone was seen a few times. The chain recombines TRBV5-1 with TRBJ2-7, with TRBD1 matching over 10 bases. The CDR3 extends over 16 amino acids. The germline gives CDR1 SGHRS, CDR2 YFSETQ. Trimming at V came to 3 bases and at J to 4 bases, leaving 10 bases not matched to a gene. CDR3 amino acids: CASSWTGGGKLYEQYF. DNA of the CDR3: TGCGCCAGCAGCTGGACAGGGGGAGGAAAGCTTTACGAGCAGTACTTC.

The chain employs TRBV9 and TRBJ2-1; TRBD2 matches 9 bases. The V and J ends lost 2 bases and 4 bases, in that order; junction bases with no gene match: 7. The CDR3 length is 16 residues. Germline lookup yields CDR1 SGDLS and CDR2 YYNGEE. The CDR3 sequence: CASSVASGTPYNEQFF. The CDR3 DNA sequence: TGTGCCAGCAGCGTGGCTAGCGGGACGCCTTACAATGAGCAGTTCTTC.

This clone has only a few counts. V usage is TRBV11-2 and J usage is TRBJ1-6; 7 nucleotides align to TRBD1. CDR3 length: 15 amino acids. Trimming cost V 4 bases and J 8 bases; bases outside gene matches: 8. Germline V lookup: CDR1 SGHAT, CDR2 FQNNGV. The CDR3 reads CASSSQTGPYSPLHF. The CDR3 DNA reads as TGTGCCAGCAGCTCCCAGACAGGGCCGTATTCACCCCTCCACTTT.

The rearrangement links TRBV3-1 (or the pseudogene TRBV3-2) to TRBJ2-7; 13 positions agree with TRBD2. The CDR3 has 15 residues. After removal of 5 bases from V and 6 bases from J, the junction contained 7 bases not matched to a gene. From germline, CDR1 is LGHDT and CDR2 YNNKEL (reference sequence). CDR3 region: CASSIGTSGIFEQYF. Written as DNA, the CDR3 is TGTGCCAGCAGCATAGGGACTAGCGGGATCTTCGAGCAGTACTTC.

DNA of the CDR3: TGCGCCAGCAGCCGGGGGGACAGGAGCTACGAGCAGTACTTC. Protein: CASSRGDRSYEQYF. The chain is built from TRBV5-1 and TRBJ2-7; weak D call: TRBD1 (8 bases). CDR3 length: 14 residues. Deletions cut 4 bases from V and 3 bases from J, with 14 bases between. Germline loops: CDR1 SGHRS, CDR2 YFSETQ.

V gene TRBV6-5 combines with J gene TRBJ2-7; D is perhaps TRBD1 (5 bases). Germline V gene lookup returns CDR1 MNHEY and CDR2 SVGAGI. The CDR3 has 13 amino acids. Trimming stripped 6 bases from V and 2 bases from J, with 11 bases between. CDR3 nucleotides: TGTGCCAGCAGCCGCGGACACCCCTACGAGCAGTACTTC. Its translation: CASSRGHPYEQYF.

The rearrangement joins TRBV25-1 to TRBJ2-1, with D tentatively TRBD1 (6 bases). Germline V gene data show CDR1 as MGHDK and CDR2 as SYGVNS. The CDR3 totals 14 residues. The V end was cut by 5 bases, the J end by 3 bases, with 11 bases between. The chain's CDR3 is CASSLRDNYNEQFF. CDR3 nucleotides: TGTGCCAGCAGTCTCCGGGACAACTACAATGAGCAGTTCTTC.

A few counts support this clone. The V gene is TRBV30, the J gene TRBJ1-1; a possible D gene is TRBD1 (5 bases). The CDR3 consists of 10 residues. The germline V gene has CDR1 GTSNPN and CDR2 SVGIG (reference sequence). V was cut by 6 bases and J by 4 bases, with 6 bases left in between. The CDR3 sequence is CACRVTEAFF. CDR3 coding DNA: TGTGCCTGCAGGGTCACTGAAGCTTTCTTT.

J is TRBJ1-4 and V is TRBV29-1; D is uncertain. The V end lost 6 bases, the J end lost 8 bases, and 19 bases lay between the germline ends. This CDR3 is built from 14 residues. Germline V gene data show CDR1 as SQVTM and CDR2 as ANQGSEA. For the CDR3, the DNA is TGCAGCGTGGCCGGGGTAGGACTTATGGAAAAACTGTTTTTT. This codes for CSVAGVGLMEKLFF.

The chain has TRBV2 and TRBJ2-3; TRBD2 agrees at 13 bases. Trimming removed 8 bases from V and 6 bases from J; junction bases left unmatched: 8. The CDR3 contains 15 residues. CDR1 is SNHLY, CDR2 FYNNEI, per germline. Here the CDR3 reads CASGGLAGRRDTQYF. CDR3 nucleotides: TGTGCCAGCGGGGGACTAGCGGGGCGTCGGGATACGCAGTATTTT.

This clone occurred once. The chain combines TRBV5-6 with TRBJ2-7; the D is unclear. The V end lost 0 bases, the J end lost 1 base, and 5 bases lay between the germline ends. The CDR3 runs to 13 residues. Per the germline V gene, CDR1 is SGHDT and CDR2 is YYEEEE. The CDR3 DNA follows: TGTGCCAGCAGCTTGGTCAGGTCCTACGAGCAGTACTTC. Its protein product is CASSLVRSYEQYF.

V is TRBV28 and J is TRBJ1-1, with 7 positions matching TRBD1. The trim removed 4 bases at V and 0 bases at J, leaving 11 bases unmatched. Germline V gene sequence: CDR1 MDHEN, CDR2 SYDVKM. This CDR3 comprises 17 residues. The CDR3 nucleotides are TGTGCCAGCAGTTCTATTCGGACAGGAACAATGAACACTGAAGCTTTCTTT. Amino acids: CASSSIRTGTMNTEAFF.

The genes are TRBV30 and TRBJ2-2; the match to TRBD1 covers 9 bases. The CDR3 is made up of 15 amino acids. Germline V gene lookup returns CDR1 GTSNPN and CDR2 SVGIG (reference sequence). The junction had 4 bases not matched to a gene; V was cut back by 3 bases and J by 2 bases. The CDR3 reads CAWSRDRVNTGELFF. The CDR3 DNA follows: TGTGCCTGGAGCCGGGACAGGGTTAACACCGGGGAGCTGTTTTTT.

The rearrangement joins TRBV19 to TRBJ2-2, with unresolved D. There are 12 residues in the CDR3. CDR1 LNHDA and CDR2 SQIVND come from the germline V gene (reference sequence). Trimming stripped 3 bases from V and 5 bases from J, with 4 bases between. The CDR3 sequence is CASSMRTGELFF. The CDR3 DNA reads TGTGCCAGTAGTATGAGGACCGGGGAGCTGTTTTTT.

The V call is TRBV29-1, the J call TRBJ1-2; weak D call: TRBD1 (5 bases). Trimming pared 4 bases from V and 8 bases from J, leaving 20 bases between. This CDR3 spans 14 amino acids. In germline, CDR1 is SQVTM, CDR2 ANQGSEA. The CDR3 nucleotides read TGCAGCGTTGGTACCGGGACTCGGGGGGTAGGCTACACCTTC. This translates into CSVGTGTRGVGYTF.

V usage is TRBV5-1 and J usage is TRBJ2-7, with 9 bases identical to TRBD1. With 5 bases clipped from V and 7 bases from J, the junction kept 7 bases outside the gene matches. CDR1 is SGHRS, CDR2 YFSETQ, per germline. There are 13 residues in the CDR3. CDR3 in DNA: TGCGCCAGCAGTTTACAGGGGGCGATTGAGCAGTACTTC. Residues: CASSLQGAIEQYF.

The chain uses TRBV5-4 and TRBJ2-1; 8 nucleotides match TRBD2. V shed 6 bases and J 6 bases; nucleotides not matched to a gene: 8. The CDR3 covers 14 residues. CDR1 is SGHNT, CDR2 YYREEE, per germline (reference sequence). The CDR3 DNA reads TGTGCCAGCAACACAAAGGGACTAGGCAATGAGCAGTTCTTC. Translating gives CASNTKGLGNEQFF.